These 17 T cell receptor beta chains were sequenced from one sample in a study of cytomegalovirus exposure and HLA in healthy donors. It was with 60 Vbeta and 13 Jbeta primers that the PCR ran. The assay was immunoSEQ multiplex PCR, and TCRdb's table has in-frame clones only and misses some. The data hold about 150,000 clones, with less than 9.5% observed a single time. Material: PBMCs. The receptors here all came from a male donor in good health and CMV-seronegative.

In its sample, this clone was seen a few times. The V and J genes are TRBV10-3 and TRBJ1-2, with 7 bases aligning to TRBD1. J was trimmed by 4 bases and V by 3 bases; bases with no gene match: 5. Germline V CDR1 and CDR2: ENHRY, SYGVKD. The CDR3 has 14 amino acids. The DNA for the CDR3 is TGTGCCATCAGTGAAGAGGGGGCAGGCTATGGCTACACCTTC. It codes for CAISEEGAGYGYTF.

This chain links TRBV5-1 with TRBJ2-7; a weak D match, TRBD1 (6 bases). CDR3 length equals 15 residues. The germline V and J ends were trimmed by 0 bases and 2 bases, with 12 bases remaining between them. CDR1 is SGHRS and CDR2 is YFSETQ in the germline V gene. CDR3 residues: CASSLGAAGAYEQYF. The CDR3 DNA reads as TGCGCCAGCAGCTTGGGGGCGGCAGGGGCCTACGAGCAGTACTTC.

This chain uses TRBV27 with TRBJ1-6, with D perhaps matching TRBD1 (6 bases). The germline V and J ends were trimmed by 3 bases and 2 bases, with 8 bases remaining between them. The CDR3 length is 15 residues. In germline, CDR1 is MNHEY, CDR2 SMNVEV (reference sequence). This CDR3 is CASSLAGAYNSPLHF. CDR3 nucleotides: TGTGCCAGCAGTTTGGCAGGGGCCTATAATTCACCCCTCCACTTT.

The chain combines TRBV28 with TRBJ2-1; D unclear. The ends were cut back, 7 bases at V and 1 base at J, with 11 bases in the middle. CDR1 MDHEN and CDR2 SYDVKM come from the germline V gene. The CDR3 sequence is 14 residues long. CDR3: CASIQYLSYNEQFF. The DNA for the CDR3 is TGTGCCAGCATACAGTACCTATCCTACAATGAGCAGTTCTTC.

This clone was found a few times. The V gene is TRBV7-6, the J gene TRBJ2-5; TRBD2 is a possible D gene (6 bases). This CDR3 spans 16 amino acids. Germline loops: CDR1 SGHVS, CDR2 FNYEAQ. Trimming removed 5 bases at V and 2 bases at J, with 18 bases between. As DNA, the CDR3 is TGTGCCAGCAGCGGGGCGCGGGGACCCTATCAAGAGACCCAGTACTTC. It translates to CASSGARGPYQETQYF.

The genes are TRBV7-6 and TRBJ2-2, with 7 bases fitting TRBD2. The CDR3 sequence is 16 residues long. The V and J ends lost 5 bases and 1 base, in that order; junction bases with no gene match: 7. Germline V gives CDR1 SGHVS, CDR2 FNYEAQ. CDR3 in amino acids: CASSHAGERNTGELFF. The CDR3 DNA reads TGTGCCAGCAGCCACGCGGGAGAGAGGAACACCGGGGAGCTGTTTTTT.

This clone was recorded a few times. The rearrangement joins TRBV4-2 to TRBJ2-3; TRBD1 aligns across 7 bases. Per germline, CDR1 LGHNA and CDR2 YNFKEQ. Trimming cost V 4 bases and J 2 bases; bases outside gene matches: 6. The CDR3 is 15 amino acids. CDR3 in DNA: TGTGCCAGCAGCCTGGGACAGCAAAACACAGATACGCAGTATTTT. This translates into CASSLGQQNTDTQYF.

The J gene is TRBJ1-3, the V gene TRBV10-3; D unclear. Germline values: CDR1 ENHRY, CDR2 SYGVKD. The V end was cut by 4 bases, the J end by 0 bases, with 13 bases between. CDR3 length: 16 amino acids. The CDR3 DNA sequence: TGTGCCATCAGTGGACTTGAAGGAGGCTCTGGAAACACCATATATTTT. As protein: CAISGLEGGSGNTIYF.

This clone has a handful of counts. The chain has TRBV19 and TRBJ1-5; 7 bases agree with TRBD1. Germline V gives CDR1 LNHDA, CDR2 SQIVND (reference sequence). The V and J ends lost 3 bases and 2 bases, in that order; junction bases with no gene match: 7. The CDR3 is made up of 16 amino acids. The chain's CDR3 is CASSINRGDGNQPQHF. DNA of the CDR3: TGTGCCAGTAGTATTAACAGGGGAGACGGCAATCAGCCCCAGCATTTT. The variable domain in full, completed from reference TRBV19 and TRBJ1-5, reads DGGITQSPKYLFRKEGQNVTLSCEQNLNHDAMYWYRQDPGQGLRLIYYSQIVNDFQKGDIAEGYSVSREKKESFPLTVTSAQKNPTAFYLCASSINRGDGNQPQHFGDGTRLSIL.

The chain is built from TRBV28 and TRBJ1-2, with D unresolved. V dropped 1 base and J dropped 9 bases, with 12 bases sitting between them. This CDR3 comprises 13 residues. The germline gives CDR1 MDHEN, CDR2 SYDVKM. This chain's CDR3 is CASSLLAFLSYTF. The CDR3, as DNA: TGTGCCAGCAGTTTATTGGCCTTTCTGAGCTACACCTTC.

The rearrangement links TRBV4-3 to TRBJ1-4; D unclear. The CDR3 loop spans 11 amino acids. Trimming cost V 4 bases and J 6 bases, with 3 bases left between them. Germline assignment: CDR1 LGHNA and CDR2 YSLEER. In nucleotides, the CDR3 is TGCGCCAGCAGCCCGTATGAAAAACTGTTTTTT. Translating gives CASSPYEKLFF.

This clone was observed a few times. The chain combines TRBV10-3 with TRBJ2-1; 12 bases are shared with TRBD2. Trimming took 0 bases from V and 6 from J; bases not matched to a gene: 9. CDR1 is ENHRY and CDR2 is SYGVKD in the germline V gene. The CDR3 length is 18 residues. This CDR3 reads CAISESRLAGAPSNEQFF. In DNA form, the CDR3 reads TGTGCCATCAGTGAGTCCCGACTAGCGGGGGCCCCTAGCAATGAGCAGTTCTTC.

The chain couples TRBV28 to TRBJ1-2, with TRBD1 identical over 10 bases. The CDR3 loop spans 11 amino acids. Germline CDR1 MDHEN, CDR2 SYDVKM. V shed 6 bases, J shed 13 bases, and the junction held 5 bases outside the gene matches. For the CDR3, the DNA is TGTGCCAGCAGGGGGACAGGGGCGAGCACCTTC. Encoded protein: CASRGTGASTF.

The gene calls are TRBV4-3 and TRBJ1-4; perhaps TRBD1 as D (6 bases). This CDR3 is built from 14 residues. The V gene lost 1 base and the J gene lost 5 bases, with 8 bases spanning the gap. Germline CDR1 LGHNA, CDR2 YSLEER. CDR3 in DNA: TGCGCCAGCAGCCAAGGGACAGTGAATGAAAAACTGTTTTTT. Translating it yields CASSQGTVNEKLFF.

This clone was detected a few times. This chain links TRBV5-1 with TRBJ1-2; D ambiguous. There are 13 residues in the CDR3. The V and J ends lost 1 base and 0 bases respectively, with 4 bases between them. Germline values: CDR1 SGHRS, CDR2 YFSETQ. Written as DNA, the CDR3 is TGCGCCAGCAGCTTGCAGGCTAACTATGGCTACACCTTC. This sequence encodes CASSLQANYGYTF.

This clone has just a few counts. This chain joins TRBV7-2 and TRBJ1-1, with D perhaps matching TRBD1 (5 bases). Per germline, CDR1 SGHTA and CDR2 FQGNSA. The CDR3 contains 14 residues. The V end lost 4 bases, the J end lost 3 bases, and 12 bases lay between the germline ends. The CDR3 region is CASSWAGRDTEAFF. The CDR3 bases are TGTGCCAGCAGCTGGGCGGGGCGGGACACTGAAGCTTTCTTT. The complete variable domain, with remaining parts taken from reference TRBV7-2 and TRBJ1-1, reads GAGVSQSPSNKVTEKGKDVELRCDPISGHTALYWYRQSLGQGLEFLIYFQGNSAPDKSGLPSDRFSAERTGGSVSTLTIQRTQQEDSAVYLCASSWAGRDTEAFFGQGTRLTVV.

J is TRBJ2-7 and V is TRBV18, with a possible D match to TRBD1 (5 bases). The germline V gene has CDR1 KGHSH and CDR2 LQKENI. The CDR3 is made up of 15 amino acids. The ends were cut back, 6 bases at V and 2 bases at J, with 17 bases in the middle. This CDR3 is CASSRQGAVTYEQYF. Here the CDR3 DNA reads TGTGCCAGCTCGCGTCAGGGTGCGGTAACCTACGAGCAGTACTTC.